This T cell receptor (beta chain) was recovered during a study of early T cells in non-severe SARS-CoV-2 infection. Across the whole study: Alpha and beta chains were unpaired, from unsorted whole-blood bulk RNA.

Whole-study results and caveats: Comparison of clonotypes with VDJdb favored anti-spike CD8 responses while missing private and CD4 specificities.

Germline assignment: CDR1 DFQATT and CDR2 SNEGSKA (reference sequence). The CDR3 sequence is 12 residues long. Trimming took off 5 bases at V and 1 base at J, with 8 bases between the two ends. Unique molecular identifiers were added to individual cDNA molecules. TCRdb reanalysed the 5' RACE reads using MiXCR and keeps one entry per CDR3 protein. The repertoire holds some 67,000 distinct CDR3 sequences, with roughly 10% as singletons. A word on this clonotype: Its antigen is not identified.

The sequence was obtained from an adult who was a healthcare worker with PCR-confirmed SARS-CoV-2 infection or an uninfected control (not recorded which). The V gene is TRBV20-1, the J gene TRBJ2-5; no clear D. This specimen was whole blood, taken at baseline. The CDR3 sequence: CSAPMGQETQYF. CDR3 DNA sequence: TGCAGTGCTCCCATGGGCCAAGAGACCCAGTACTTC.